The entry that follows covers one T cell receptor (beta chain) sequence. Its specificity is unknown. Relative to the germline gene, one junction end is altered; a read error may explain this. TCR beta cDNA was reverse-transcribed from about 500 ng of total RNA. The reaction used a constant-region primer and ProtoScript II reverse transcriptase. Library construction for TCR beta comprised three nested multiplex PCR rounds performed with slightly modified ARM-PCR. TRBV1-TRBV30 forward and Cbeta reverse primers drove the first two roughly 10-cycle rounds. A single record per CDR3 protein comes from TCRdb applying MiXCR to the multiplex PCR reads. Here the sample spans 250,000 to 350,000 distinct CDR3 sequences, around three fifths being singletons. The CDR3 covers 13 residues. The germline V gene encodes CDR1 SGHNT and CDR2 YENEEA. The sample originates from a study of tumor-infiltrating lymphocytes in primary liver carcinoma. Study background: Productive TCRbeta read yields ran from roughly 3.65 to 7.13 million per sample and were similar between tissues. Study-level results: Relative to tumor region pairs, the tumor-adjacent and tumor-blood pairs showed overlap that was lower. The samples were not sorted (they were bulk), so CD4+ and CD8+ repertoires were not compared.

Unsorted whole blood yielded blood RNA, and germline DNA was extracted as well. The patients carried chronic HBV infection and had received no treatment. This sequence joins TRBV11-3 and TRBJ1-6; D call uncertain. This TCR came from a woman aged 30 to 39 with primary liver carcinoma and hepatitis B virus infection. The sample taken for sequencing was peripheral blood. The CDR3 DNA follows: TGTGTCAGCAGCAAATCACGTCTATCGCCCCTCCACTTT. It is translated as CVSSKSRLSPLHF. The whole variable domain, remainder taken from reference TRBV11-3 and TRBJ1-6, is EAGVVQSPRYKIIEKKQPVAFWCNPISGHNTLYWYLQNLGQGPELLIRYENEEAVDDSQLPKDRFSAERLKGVDSTLKIQPAELGDSAVYLCVSSKSRLSPLHFGNGTRLTVT.